These 22 T cell receptor beta chains were all obtained from the same sample, sequenced in a study of T cells in Graves' hyperthyroidism and ophthalmopathy. Authors of the study amplified TCR beta CDR3 regions from RNA transcripts. The HTBI primer set served for first-round RT-PCR of the TCR CDR3. TCRdb reanalysed the multiplex PCR reads using MiXCR and keeps one entry per CDR3 protein. The sample holds roughly 300,000 distinct CDR3 sequences, 15% to 20% seen once. Sequenced: blood. These receptors all stem from a woman in her forties or fifties with Graves' hyperthyroidism.

In this sample, this clonotype turned up a few times. The chain is built from TRBV19 and TRBJ1-1, with TRBD1 identical over 11 bases. Germline V lookup: CDR1 LNHDA, CDR2 SQIVND (reference sequence). V trimming: 0 bases; J trimming: 6 bases; junction bases outside the gene matches: 3. CDR3 length equals 15 residues. Here the CDR3 DNA reads TGTGCCAGTAGTATAGACCCGGGACAGGGGGCTGAAGCTTTCTTT. Amino acids: CASSIDPGQGAEAFF.

The sample holds a few counts of this clonotype. The V gene is TRBV12-3 or TRBV12-4, the J gene TRBJ2-4; D remains unclear. The V end lost 3 bases, the J end lost 0 bases, and 9 bases lay between the germline ends. This CDR3 is 15 amino acids long. This CDR3 is CASSFGFLAKNIQYF. In nucleotides, the CDR3 is TGTGCCAGCAGTTTCGGGTTTCTAGCCAAAAACATTCAGTACTTC.

This clonotype was detected many times. This chain connects TRBV7-2 to TRBJ1-4; a weak D match, TRBD1 (5 bases). The V end lost 2 bases, the J end lost 8 bases, and 12 bases lay between the germline ends. CDR1 SGHTA and CDR2 FQGNSA come from the germline V gene. The CDR3 consists of 14 residues. The CDR3 sequence is CASSLLQGREKLFF. In DNA, the CDR3 is TGTGCCAGCAGCTTACTGCAGGGAAGAGAAAAACTGTTTTTT.

The rearrangement joins TRBV7-9 to TRBJ2-2; tentative D call: TRBD2 (5 bases). CDR3 size: 15 residues. Germline V gene lookup returns CDR1 SEHNR and CDR2 FQNEAQ (reference sequence). V dropped 5 bases and J dropped 5 bases, with 15 bases sitting between them. The CDR3 DNA reads as TGTGCCAGCAGCGCTAGAGGGCAAACAACCGGGGAGCTGTTTTTT. It yields the protein CASSARGQTTGELFF.

This chain links TRBV10-2 with TRBJ2-5, with a possible D match to TRBD1 (5 bases). The CDR3 runs to 13 residues. Per the germline V gene, CDR1 is WSHSY and CDR2 is SAAADI. Between the trimmed V and J ends, which lost 9 bases and 0 bases, there was a span of 11 bases. The CDR3 nucleotides read TGCGCCAGTGGAGCAGGGAACCAAGAGACCCAGTACTTC. Its protein is CASGAGNQETQYF.

The chain is built from TRBV7-9 and TRBJ2-2; 7 bases match TRBD1. CDR1 and CDR2 from the germline V gene are SEHNR and FQNEAQ (reference sequence). This CDR3 contains 14 residues. Unmatched junction bases numbered 7, after V lost 5 bases and J lost 7 bases. CDR3 region: CASSTGTVHGELFF. The CDR3 coding sequence is TGTGCCAGCAGCACCGGGACAGTTCACGGGGAGCTGTTTTTT.

This clonotype has more than one count but fewer than ten. The rearrangement joins TRBV5-8 to TRBJ2-1, with 10 bases fitting TRBD2. Germline CDR1 is SGHTS and CDR2 is YDEGEE. The ends lost 4 bases at V and 8 bases at J; junction bases unmatched: 9. The CDR3 runs 15 residues. The CDR3 region has the DNA TGTGCCAGCAGCGGTCTAGCGGGAGTATCCGATGAGCAGTTCTTC. It is translated as CASSGLAGVSDEQFF.

CDR3 DNA: TGCAGTGCTATTAAGCGGGAGGGCCGCTACGAGCAGTACTTC. Translation: CSAIKREGRYEQYF. This chain joins TRBV20-1 and TRBJ2-7; 10 nucleotides agree with TRBD2. The CDR3 is 14 residues long. Germline CDR1 reads DFQATT; CDR2 reads SNEGSKA (reference sequence). J gave up 3 bases and V 4 bases, and 6 bases lay outside the gene matches.

This clonotype was seen more than once but under ten times. The CDR3, as DNA: TGTGCCAGCAGTTTCCCCAGGTTTAGACGGGACGATGGGTACAATGAGCAGTTCTTC. Protein sequence: CASSFPRFRRDDGYNEQFF. The V gene is TRBV28, the J gene TRBJ2-1, with D perhaps given as TRBD1 or TRBD2 (5 bases each). Between the trimmed V and J ends, which lost 3 bases and 4 bases, there was a span of 25 bases. This CDR3 is 19 amino acids long. CDR1 and CDR2 from the germline V gene are MDHEN and SYDVKM. The entire variable domain, with the rest obtained from reference TRBV28 and TRBJ2-1, is as follows: DVKVTQSSRYLVKRTGEKVFLECVQDMDHENMFWYRQDPGLGLRLIYFSYDVKMKEKGDIPEGYSVSREKKERFSLILESASTNQTSMYLCASSFPRFRRDDGYNEQFFGPGTRLTVL.

This clonotype was counted at least ten times. The chain combines TRBV7-9 with TRBJ1-2; 9 bases are a match to TRBD1. V lost 5 bases to trimming and J lost 7 bases; unmatched junction nucleotides: 5. Germline loops: CDR1 SEHNR, CDR2 FQNEAQ (reference sequence). The CDR3 is made up of 13 amino acids. This CDR3 is CASSPGQGIGYTF. The CDR3 DNA reads TGTGCCAGCAGCCCCGGACAGGGGATTGGCTACACCTTC.

This clonotype appeared a few times. The genes are TRBV7-8 and TRBJ2-6; tentative D call: TRBD1 (5 bases). The CDR3 consists of 17 residues. The germline CDR1 and CDR2 sequences are SGHVS and FQNEAQ. V dropped 2 bases and J dropped 2 bases, with 13 bases sitting between them. The CDR3 spells CASSLPAGRAGANVLTF. The CDR3 DNA reads TGTGCCAGCAGCTTACCCGCCGGCAGGGCTGGGGCCAACGTCCTGACTTTC. The entire variable domain, with the rest obtained from reference TRBV7-8 and TRBJ2-6, is as follows: GAGVSQSPRYKVAKRGQDVALRCDPISGHVSLFWYQQALGQGPEFLTYFQNEAQLDKSGLPSDRFFAERPEGSVSTLKIQRTQQEDSAVYLCASSLPAGRAGANVLTFGAGSRLTVL.

This clonotype was found once. This chain uses TRBV24-1 with TRBJ1-2, with a weak D call TRBD1 (6 bases). The CDR3 sequence is 13 residues long. Looked up from germline, CDR1 is KGHDR and CDR2 is SFDVKD. V lost 0 bases and J lost 7, with 8 bases in between. Here the CDR3 DNA reads TGTGCCACCAGTGATTTGTCAGGGGTTGGCTACACCTTC. This sequence encodes CATSDLSGVGYTF.

V gene TRBV5-1 combines with J gene TRBJ2-3; 9 bases are a match to TRBD2. V shed 0 bases and J 1 base; nucleotides not matched to a gene: 9. Germline V gives CDR1 SGHRS, CDR2 YFSETQ. This CDR3 comprises 18 residues. The CDR3 DNA follows: TGCGCCAGCAGCTTGGAGTTTAGCGGGAGATCAGGCACAGATACGCAGTATTTT. Translation gives CASSLEFSGRSGTDTQYF.

In its sample, this clonotype was seen a few times. The rearrangement uses TRBV15 and TRBJ1-1; D unclear. CDR1 is LNHNV and CDR2 is YYDKDF in the germline V gene (reference sequence). The CDR3 totals 13 residues. V was cut by 1 base and J by 8 bases, with 11 bases left in between. CDR3 DNA sequence: TGTGCCACCAGCAGAGGGTCAGAGGGCGAAGCTTTCTTT. Translated: CATSRGSEGEAFF.

The genes are TRBV5-1 and TRBJ1-6; the D gene is possibly TRBD1 (5 bases). The CDR3 loop spans 17 amino acids. V lost 2 bases to trimming and J lost 6 bases, with 18 bases between them. The germline CDR1 and CDR2 sequences are SGHRS and YFSETQ. The CDR3 sequence: CASSLQPHGAGNSPLHF. For the CDR3, the DNA is TGCGCCAGCAGCTTACAACCTCACGGGGCGGGTAATTCACCCCTCCACTTT.

The J gene is TRBJ2-1, the V gene TRBV6-5; 7 positions match TRBD2. In germline, CDR1 is MNHEY, CDR2 SVGAGI. Germline trimming cut 4 bases from V and 0 bases from J; bases unmatched to any gene: 6. The CDR3 extends over 16 amino acids. The CDR3 reads CASSFLAESSYNEQFF. The DNA of the CDR3 is TGTGCCAGCAGTTTTCTAGCGGAGAGCTCCTACAATGAGCAGTTCTTC.

Only a few counts were recorded for this clonotype. The chain links TRBV6-1 to TRBJ2-1; 7 nucleotides agree with TRBD1. CDR3 length equals 15 residues. The germline gives CDR1 MNHNS, CDR2 SASEGT. The V and J ends lost 0 bases and 12 bases, in that order; junction bases with no gene match: 11. CDR3 loop: CASSEARTGLHRQFF. The CDR3 DNA reads TGTGCCAGCAGTGAAGCCCGGACAGGTCTCCACCGGCAGTTCTTC.

This clonotype was picked up many times. The J gene is TRBJ1-4, the V gene TRBV27, with a weak D call TRBD1 (5 bases). Germline-derived CDR1 and CDR2 are MNHEY and SMNVEV (reference sequence). The length of the CDR3 is 15 residues. The V end lost 6 bases, the J end lost 10 bases, and 21 bases lay between the germline ends. CDR3 bases: TGTGCCAGCAGCCGCCAGGGACTCCTGACGGGAAAACTGTTTTTT. It codes for CASSRQGLLTGKLFF.

This clonotype came up a few times. The rearrangement links TRBV4-2 to TRBJ1-1; unclear D gene. The CDR3 has 14 residues. The germline CDR1 and CDR2 sequences are LGHNA and YNFKEQ. Trimming stripped 1 base from V and 5 bases from J, with 11 bases between. The CDR3 here is CASSQGSVGTEAFF. The DNA of the CDR3 is TGTGCCAGCAGCCAAGGATCGGTGGGAACTGAAGCTTTCTTT.

This clonotype was detected many times. This rearrangement joins TRBV28 to TRBJ2-2, with 9 bases fitting TRBD2. The trim removed 4 bases at V and 4 bases at J, leaving 7 bases unmatched. This CDR3 comprises 16 residues. The germline CDR1 and CDR2 sequences are MDHEN and SYDVKM. This CDR3 is CASSSGLASRTGELFF. The CDR3 DNA reads as TGTGCCAGCAGTTCTGGACTAGCGTCCCGCACCGGGGAGCTGTTTTTT.

This clonotype was counted a few times. V gene TRBV30 combines with J gene TRBJ2-3; the D gene could be TRBD1 or TRBD2 (5 bases each). Trimming took off 1 base at V and 0 bases at J, with 11 bases between the two ends. This CDR3 has 15 residues. CDR1 and CDR2 from the germline V gene are GTSNPN and SVGIG (reference sequence). The chain's CDR3 is CAWSGGDASTDTQYF. The CDR3 bases are TGTGCCTGGAGTGGAGGGGATGCTAGCACAGATACGCAGTATTTT.

The rearrangement links TRBV27 to TRBJ1-5; maybe TRBD1 (5 bases). This CDR3 is built from 13 residues. V was clipped by 3 bases and J by 9 bases, with 12 bases between them. From germline, CDR1 is MNHEY and CDR2 SMNVEV (reference sequence). CDR3 coding DNA: TGTGCCAGCAGTTTCACAGGAAGCGGGCCCCAGCATTTT. Translating gives CASSFTGSGPQHF.